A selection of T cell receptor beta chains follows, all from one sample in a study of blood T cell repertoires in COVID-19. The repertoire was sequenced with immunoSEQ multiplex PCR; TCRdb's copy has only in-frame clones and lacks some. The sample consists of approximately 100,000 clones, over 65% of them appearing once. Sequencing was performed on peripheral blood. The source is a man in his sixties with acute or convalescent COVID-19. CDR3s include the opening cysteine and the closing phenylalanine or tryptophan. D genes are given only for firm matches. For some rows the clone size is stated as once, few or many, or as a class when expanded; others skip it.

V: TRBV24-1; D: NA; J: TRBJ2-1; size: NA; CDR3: CATSESSVSVYNEQFF; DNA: TGTGCCACCAGTGAGTCTTCGGTAAGTGTGTACAATGAGCAGTTCTTC
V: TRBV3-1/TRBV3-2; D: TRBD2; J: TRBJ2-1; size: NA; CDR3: CASSQAFGDYNNEQFF; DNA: TGTGCCAGCAGCCAAGCGTTTGGGGACTACAACAATGAGCAGTTCTTC
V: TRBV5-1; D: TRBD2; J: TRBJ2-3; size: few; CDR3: CASRGAGPGTDTQYF; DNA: TGCGCCAGCAGAGGAGCGGGACCGGGCACAGATACGCAGTATTTT
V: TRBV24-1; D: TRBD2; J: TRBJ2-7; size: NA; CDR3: CATSDGPRSGSGEQYF; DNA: TGTGCCACCAGTGATGGACCGAGGAGCGGGAGCGGCGAGCAGTACTTC
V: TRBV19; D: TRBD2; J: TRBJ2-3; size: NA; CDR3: CASMGGSGPDTQYF; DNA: TGTGCCAGTATGGGGGGGTCCGGCCCAGATACGCAGTATTTT
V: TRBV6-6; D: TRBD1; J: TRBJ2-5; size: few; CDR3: CASSRGLQETQYF; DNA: TGTGCCAGCAGTAGGGGGCTCCAAGAGACCCAGTACTTC
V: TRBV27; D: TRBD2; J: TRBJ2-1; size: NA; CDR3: CASGELAGYNEQFF; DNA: TGTGCCAGCGGTGAGCTAGCGGGGTACAATGAGCAGTTCTTC
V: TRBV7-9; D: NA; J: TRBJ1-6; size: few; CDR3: CASSLVSGFNSPLHF; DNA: TGTGCCAGCAGCTTGGTATCGGGTTTCAATTCACCCCTCCACTTT
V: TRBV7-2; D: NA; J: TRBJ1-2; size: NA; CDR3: CASSLVSDSYYGYTF; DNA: TGTGCCAGCAGCTTAGTGTCTGACAGCTACTATGGCTACACCTTC
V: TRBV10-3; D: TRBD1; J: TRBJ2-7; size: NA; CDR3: CAISESTGRIYEQYF; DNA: TGTGCCATCAGTGAGTCGACAGGGCGAATCTACGAGCAGTACTTC
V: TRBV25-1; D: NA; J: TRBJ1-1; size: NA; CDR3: CASSGSPGRVGVNTEAFF; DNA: TGTGCCAGCAGTGGATCCCCCGGACGGGTAGGGGTGAACACTGAAGCTTTCTTT
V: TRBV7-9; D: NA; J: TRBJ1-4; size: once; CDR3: CASSSTGPLGREKLFF; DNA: TGTGCCAGCAGCTCAACAGGACCTCTAGGACGGGAAAAACTGTTTTTT
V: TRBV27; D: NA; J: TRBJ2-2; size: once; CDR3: CASRGQSGFANTGELFF; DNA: TGTGCCAGCAGGGGTCAATCAGGTTTCGCGAACACCGGGGAGCTGTTTTTT
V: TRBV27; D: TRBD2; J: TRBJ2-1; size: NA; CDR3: CASRLSGTSVVDEQFF; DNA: TGTGCCAGCAGATTATCCGGGACTAGCGTCGTGGATGAGCAGTTCTTC
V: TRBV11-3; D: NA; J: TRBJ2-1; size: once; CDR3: CASSLGLGAYNEQFF; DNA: TGTGCCAGCAGCTTAGGACTAGGGGCCTACAATGAGCAGTTCTTC
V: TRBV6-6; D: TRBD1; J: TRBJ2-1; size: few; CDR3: CASSSGQGGNNEQFF; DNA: TGTGCCAGCAGTTCGGGACAGGGCGGCAACAATGAGCAGTTCTTC
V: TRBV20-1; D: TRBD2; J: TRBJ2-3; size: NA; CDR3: CSASIPGGRLADTQYF; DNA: TGCAGTGCTAGTATTCCCGGGGGGAGGTTGGCAGATACGCAGTATTTT
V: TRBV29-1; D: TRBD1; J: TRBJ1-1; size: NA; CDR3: CSVQGNGPEAFF; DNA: TGCAGTGTACAGGGGAACGGACCTGAAGCTTTCTTT
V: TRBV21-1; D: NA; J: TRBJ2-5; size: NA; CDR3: CASSKVGPQETQYF; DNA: TGTGCCAGCAGCAAAGTGGGCCCCCAAGAGACCCAGTACTTC
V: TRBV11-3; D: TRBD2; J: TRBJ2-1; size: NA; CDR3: CASSFSGTHNEQFF; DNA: TGTGCCAGCAGCTTCAGCGGGACTCACAATGAGCAGTTCTTC
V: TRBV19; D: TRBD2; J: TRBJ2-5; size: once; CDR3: CASRWTSGAQETQYF; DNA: TGTGCCAGTAGATGGACTAGCGGGGCCCAAGAGACCCAGTACTTC
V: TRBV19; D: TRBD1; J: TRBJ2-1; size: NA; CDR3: CASSIFNRGEQFF; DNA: TGTGCCAGTAGTATATTCAACAGGGGCGAGCAGTTCTTC